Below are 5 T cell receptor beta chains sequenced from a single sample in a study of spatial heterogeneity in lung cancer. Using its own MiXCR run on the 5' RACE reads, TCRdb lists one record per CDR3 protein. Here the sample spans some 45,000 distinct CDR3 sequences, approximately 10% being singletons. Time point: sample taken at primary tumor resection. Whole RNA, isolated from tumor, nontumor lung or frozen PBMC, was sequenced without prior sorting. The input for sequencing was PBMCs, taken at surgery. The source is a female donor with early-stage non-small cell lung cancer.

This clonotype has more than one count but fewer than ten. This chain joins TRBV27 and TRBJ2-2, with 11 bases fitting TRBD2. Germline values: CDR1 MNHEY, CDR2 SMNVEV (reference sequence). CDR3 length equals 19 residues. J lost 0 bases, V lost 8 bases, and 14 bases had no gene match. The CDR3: CASGLGGSGGAPNTGELFF. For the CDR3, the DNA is TGTGCCAGCGGTCTGGGGGGTAGCGGGGGGGCCCCGAACACCGGGGAGCTGTTTTTT.

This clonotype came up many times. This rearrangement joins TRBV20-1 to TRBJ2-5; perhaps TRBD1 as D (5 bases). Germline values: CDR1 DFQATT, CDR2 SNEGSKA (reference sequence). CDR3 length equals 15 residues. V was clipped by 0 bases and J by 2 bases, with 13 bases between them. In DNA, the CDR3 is TGCAGTGCTAGAGAAGGGTCAGGGCGACAAGAGACCCAGTACTTC. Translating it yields CSAREGSGRQETQYF.

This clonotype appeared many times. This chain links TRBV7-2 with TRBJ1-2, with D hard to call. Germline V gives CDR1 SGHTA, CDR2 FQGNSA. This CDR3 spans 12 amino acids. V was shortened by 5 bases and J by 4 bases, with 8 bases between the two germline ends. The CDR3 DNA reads TGTGCCAGCAGCACCCCTGGCTATGGCTACACCTTC. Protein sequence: CASSTPGYGYTF.

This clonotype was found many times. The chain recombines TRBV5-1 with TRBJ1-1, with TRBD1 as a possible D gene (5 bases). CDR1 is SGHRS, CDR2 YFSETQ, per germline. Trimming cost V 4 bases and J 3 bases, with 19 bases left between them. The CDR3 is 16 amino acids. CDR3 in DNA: TGCGCCAGCAGCCCGGGACGGCCTAGACCGGACACTGAAGCTTTCTTT. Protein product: CASSPGRPRPDTEAFF.

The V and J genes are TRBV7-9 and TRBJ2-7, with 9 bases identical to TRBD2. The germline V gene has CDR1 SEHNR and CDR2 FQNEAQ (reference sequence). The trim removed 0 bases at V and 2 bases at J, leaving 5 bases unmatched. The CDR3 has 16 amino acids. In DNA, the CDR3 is TGTGCCAGCAGCTTAGCCCTAGCGGGGACAACCTACGAGCAGTACTTC. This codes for CASSLALAGTTYEQYF. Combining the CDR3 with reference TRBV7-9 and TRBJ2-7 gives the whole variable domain DTGVSQNPRHKITKRGQNVTFRCDPISEHNRLYWYRQTLGQGPEFLTYFQNEAQLEKSRLLSDRFSAERPKGSFSTLEIQRTEQGDSAMYLCASSLALAGTTYEQYFGPGTRLTVT.